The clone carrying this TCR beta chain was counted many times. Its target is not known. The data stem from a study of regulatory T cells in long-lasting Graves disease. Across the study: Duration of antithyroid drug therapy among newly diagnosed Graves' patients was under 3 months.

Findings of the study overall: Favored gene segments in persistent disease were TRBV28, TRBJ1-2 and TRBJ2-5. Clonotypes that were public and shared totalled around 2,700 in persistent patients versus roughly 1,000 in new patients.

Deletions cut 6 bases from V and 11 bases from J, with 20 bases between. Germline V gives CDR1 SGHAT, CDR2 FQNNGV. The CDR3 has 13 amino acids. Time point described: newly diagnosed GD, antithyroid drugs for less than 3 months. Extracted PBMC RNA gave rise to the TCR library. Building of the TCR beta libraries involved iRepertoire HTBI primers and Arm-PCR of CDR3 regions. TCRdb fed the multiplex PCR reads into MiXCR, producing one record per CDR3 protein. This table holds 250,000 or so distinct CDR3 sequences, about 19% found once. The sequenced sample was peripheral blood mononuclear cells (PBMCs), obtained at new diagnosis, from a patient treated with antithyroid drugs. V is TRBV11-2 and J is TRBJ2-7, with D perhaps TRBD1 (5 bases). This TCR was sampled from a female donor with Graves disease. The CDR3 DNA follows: TGTGCCAGCAGGTCCCCGACAGAACTATCAAAGTACTTC. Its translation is CASRSPTELSKYF.